A single sample is the source of the 10 T cell receptor beta chains below, sequenced in a study of early T cells in non-severe SARS-CoV-2 infection. TCRdb independently ran MiXCR on the 5' RACE reads; one entry per CDR3 protein. The sample includes some 71,000 distinct CDR3 sequences, about an eighth of them seen just once. This sample comprised whole blood, obtained at baseline. Source of these receptors: an adult who was a healthcare worker with PCR-confirmed SARS-CoV-2 infection or an uninfected control (not recorded which).

This chain links TRBV5-1 with TRBJ2-1, with TRBD2 identical over 12 bases. The CDR3 length is 15 residues. J was trimmed by 6 bases and V by 1 base; bases with no gene match: 2. Germline CDR1 SGHRS, CDR2 YFSETQ. The CDR3 is CASSLSSGGANEQFF. CDR3 coding DNA: TGCGCCAGCAGCTTGTCTAGCGGGGGGGCCAATGAGCAGTTCTTC.

This clonotype was counted at least ten times. V and J are TRBV18 and TRBJ1-1; 9 nucleotides agree with TRBD1. V was clipped by 1 base and J by 3 bases; unmatched bases: 0. CDR1 is KGHSH, CDR2 LQKENI, per germline. This CDR3 contains 14 residues. For the CDR3, the DNA is TGTGCCAGCTCACCACGGACAGGGGACACTGAAGCTTTCTTT. Protein sequence: CASSPRTGDTEAFF.

Notes on this clonotype: The conserved phenylalanine or tryptophan is not found at the CDR3 terminus, so this likely reflects a read error. The V and J genes are TRBV10-3 and TRBJ1-4; possibly TRBD1 for D (6 bases). Germline-derived CDR1 and CDR2 are ENHRY and SYGVKD. This CDR3 region has 14 residues. Trimming took 10 bases from V and 1 from J, leaving 13 bases between them. The CDR3 nucleotides are TGTGCCACCCGACAGGTGCAAACTAATGAAAAACTGTTTTCT. Its translation is CATRQVQTNEKLFS.

In its sample, this clonotype was seen many times. The rearrangement uses TRBV29-1 and TRBJ2-7; 9 bases line up with TRBD1. Germline V gives CDR1 SQVTM, CDR2 ANQGSEA. This CDR3 contains 12 residues. J lost 5 bases, V lost 4 bases, and 3 bases had no gene match. The CDR3 nucleotides read TGCAGCGTTGGACAGGGGGTCGACGAGCAGTACTTC. Translating gives CSVGQGVDEQYF.

V is TRBV11-3 and J is TRBJ2-5; a possible D gene is TRBD1 (5 bases). V was pared by 3 bases and J by 7 bases, with 12 bases between. The CDR3 is made up of 13 amino acids. Germline CDR1 reads SGHNT; CDR2 reads YENEEA. The CDR3 bases are TGTGCCAGCAGCTTCGCCCCAGGGCGGACCCAGTACTTC. It is translated as CASSFAPGRTQYF.

The sample holds a few counts of this clonotype. J is TRBJ2-3 and V is TRBV7-8, with 11 bases fitting TRBD2. The ends lost 0 bases at V and 2 bases at J; junction bases unmatched: 4. The CDR3 has 17 residues. Germline V lookup: CDR1 SGHVS, CDR2 FQNEAQ. The CDR3 spells CASSLAIAGGLTDTQYF. The DNA for the CDR3 is TGTGCCAGCAGCTTAGCTATAGCGGGGGGGCTCACAGATACGCAGTATTTT.

In this sample, this clonotype turned up many times. V is TRBV7-9 and J is TRBJ1-4, with unresolved D. Trimming took off 5 bases at V and 0 bases at J, with 16 bases between the two ends. The CDR3 has 17 residues. Looked up from germline, CDR1 is SEHNR and CDR2 is FQNEAQ (reference sequence). The CDR3 spells CASSAPVGEPTNEKLFF. The CDR3 nucleotides are TGTGCCAGCAGCGCCCCTGTGGGTGAACCAACTAATGAAAAACTGTTTTTT.

This clonotype has ten or more counts. This chain links TRBV5-6 with TRBJ1-1, with 8 positions matching TRBD1. V was clipped by 2 bases and J by 8 bases; unmatched bases: 11. The CDR3 spans 15 residues. Germline CDR1 reads SGHDT; CDR2 reads YYEEEE. DNA of the CDR3: TGTGCCAGCAGCTTAACCGGGACAGGCGAAGGAGAAGCTTTCTTT. This encodes CASSLTGTGEGEAFF.

This chain joins TRBV5-1 and TRBJ2-3, with a tentative D call TRBD2 (6 bases). The germline CDR1 and CDR2 sequences are SGHRS and YFSETQ. This CDR3 region has 19 residues. Trimming took off 2 bases at V and 3 bases at J, with 25 bases between the two ends. CDR3 coding DNA: TGCGCCAGCAGCTTATTTGGCCCCCGGTCCGGGAGTTTAACAGATACGCAGTATTTT. Its protein is CASSLFGPRSGSLTDTQYF.

The table lists this clonotype with a few counts. CDR3 sequence (DNA): TGTGCCAGCAGCTTAGTTACAGGGGCCAATCAGCCCCAGCATTTT. Its protein is CASSLVTGANQPQHF. The chain couples TRBV7-2 to TRBJ1-5; TRBD1 matches 7 bases. The CDR3 consists of 15 residues. CDR1 and CDR2 from the germline V gene are SGHTA and FQGNSA. V shed 1 base and J 3 bases; nucleotides not matched to a gene: 3.